The 21 T cell receptor beta chains below all came from one sample that was sequenced in a study of Graves' ophthalmopathy and Graves' hyperthyroidism. Beta-chain TCR CDR3 regions were amplified from RNA transcripts. Amplification began with first-round RT-PCR using HTBI primers, then second-round multiplex PCR was performed. TCRdb fed the multiplex PCR reads into MiXCR, producing one record per CDR3 protein. This sample has some 160,000 distinct CDR3 sequences; 30% to 45% occur once, and the top ten carry roughly 8.9%. Sequencing was carried out using peripheral blood. These receptors originate from a man aged 25 to 45 with Graves' ophthalmopathy.

This clonotype appeared many times. One end of the junction varies from germline; a read error may be responsible. The rearrangement links TRBV13 to TRBJ1-2; no firm D call. The CDR3 totals 15 residues. Germline CDR1 PRHDT, CDR2 FYEKMQ (reference sequence). DNA for the CDR3: TGTGCCAGCAGCCTAGGACGGGAGATGGAGGATGGCTACACCTTC. As protein: CASSLGREMEDGYTF.

This chain connects TRBV11-2 to TRBJ2-3; 8 bases match TRBD1. The CDR3 sequence is 16 residues long. The V and J ends lost 3 bases and 2 bases, in that order; junction bases with no gene match: 7. The germline CDR1 and CDR2 sequences are SGHAT and FQNNGV. CDR3 bases: TGTGCCAGCAGCTTTACAGGGGGAGATACCACAGATACGCAGTATTTT. It specifies CASSFTGGDTTDTQYF.

This clonotype was seen many times. The chain is built from TRBV28 and TRBJ1-2; D uncertain. The germline gives CDR1 MDHEN, CDR2 SYDVKM. V lost 2 bases and J lost 10, with 17 bases in between. CDR3 length: 14 amino acids. CDR3 amino acids: CASSLKGAYYFYTF. CDR3 nucleotides: TGTGCCAGCAGTTTAAAGGGTGCCTACTATTTCTACACCTTC.

The CDR3 sequence: CASGLAGEQYF. The CDR3 bases are TGTGCCAGCGGTTTAGCCGGCGAGCAGTACTTC. The V call is TRBV6-2 or TRBV6-3, the J call TRBJ2-7; D remains ambiguous. Looked up from germline, CDR1 is MNHEY and CDR2 is SVGEGT. Trimming removed 8 bases at V and 6 bases at J, with 11 bases between. The length of the CDR3 is 11 residues.

This clonotype was counted at least ten times. The chain links TRBV30 to TRBJ2-5; the match to TRBD2 covers 8 bases. CDR3 length equals 15 residues. Germline V lookup: CDR1 GTSNPN, CDR2 SVGIG (reference sequence). Trimming took 2 bases from V and 7 from J; bases not matched to a gene: 12. In nucleotides, the CDR3 is TGTGCCTGGAGTATGGCGTTAGCGGGAATTGGGACCCAGTACTTC. Protein sequence: CAWSMALAGIGTQYF.

J is TRBJ2-7 and V is TRBV6-2 or TRBV6-3, with a weak D call TRBD2 (7 bases). The V gene's germline CDR1 is MNHEY and CDR2 SVGEGT. Trimming pared 4 bases from V and 2 bases from J, leaving 18 bases between. CDR3 length equals 16 residues. CDR3 nucleotides: TGTGCCAGCAGTTCGGGGGGCTCGCTGAGTACCTACGAGCAGTACTTC. Translated: CASSSGGSLSTYEQYF.

This clonotype has ten or more counts. The chain joins TRBV19 to TRBJ1-5, with D perhaps TRBD1 (5 bases). V was cut by 3 bases and J by 7 bases, with 22 bases left in between. There are 17 residues in the CDR3. CDR1 is LNHDA and CDR2 is SQIVND in the germline V gene (reference sequence). DNA for the CDR3: TGTGCCAGTAGTATCCCCCGGGACTTCAAGGGTAAACAGCCCCAGCATTTT. Translation: CASSIPRDFKGKQPQHF.

In its sample, this clonotype was seen many times. The chain combines TRBV6-1 with TRBJ2-7; TRBD1 is a possible D gene (6 bases). The CDR3 length is 16 residues. V lost 6 bases and J lost 0, with 18 bases in between. The V gene's germline CDR1 is MNHNS and CDR2 SASEGT. CDR3 nucleotides: TGTGCCAGCAGCCAACTCGACAGGACCTCCTCCTACGAGCAGTACTTC. Residues: CASSQLDRTSSYEQYF.

In its sample, this clonotype was seen many times. The V and J genes are TRBV20-1 and TRBJ2-5; D unresolved. Trimming left V 4 bases short and J 2 bases short, with 8 bases between. Per the germline V gene, CDR1 is DFQATT and CDR2 is SNEGSKA (reference sequence). This CDR3 region has 12 residues. The CDR3 bases are TGCAGTGCTAACCCCACTCAAGAGACCCAGTACTTC. As protein: CSANPTQETQYF.

The J gene is TRBJ2-7, the V gene TRBV6-2 or TRBV6-3, with 14 bases that match TRBD2. Germline V gene data show CDR1 as MNHEY and CDR2 as SVGEGT. This CDR3 is 21 amino acids long. With V trimmed by 4 bases and J by 5 bases, 22 bases remained unmatched. CDR3 sequence (DNA): TGTGCCAGCAGTTCCGCGGCCTCACGACTAGCGGGAGGGCATAAGGTGAACGAGCAGTACTTC. Amino acids: CASSSAASRLAGGHKVNEQYF.

The genes are TRBV29-1 and TRBJ1-1, with 8 bases that match TRBD1. The V segment lost 8 bases and the J segment 0 bases; nucleotides outside the gene matches: 8. The CDR3 totals 14 residues. Germline V gene lookup returns CDR1 SQVTM and CDR2 ANQGSEA. The CDR3 region is CSSNRGTMNTEAFF. Here the CDR3 DNA reads TGCAGCTCAAACAGGGGGACCATGAACACTGAAGCTTTCTTT.

The chain carries TRBV28 and TRBJ1-5; D unresolved. The CDR3 is 12 amino acids. Deletions cut 8 bases from V and 5 bases from J, with 10 bases between. CDR1 is MDHEN and CDR2 is SYDVKM in the germline V gene. In nucleotides, the CDR3 is TGTGCCAGCTTCGAGGGTTATCAGCCCCAGCATTTT. Its translation: CASFEGYQPQHF.

This clonotype has at least ten counts. The chain recombines TRBV20-1 with TRBJ2-7; no clear D gene. The CDR3 covers 12 residues. V was pared by 6 bases and J by 6 bases, with 15 bases between. Germline V CDR1 and CDR2: DFQATT, SNEGSKA (reference sequence). CDR3 bases: TGCAGTGCAACCGGGCAGGTTGGCGAGCAGTACTTC. Amino acids: CSATGQVGEQYF.

This clonotype appeared many times. This chain joins TRBV6-2 or TRBV6-3 and TRBJ2-7; D unclear. Trimming removed 7 bases at V and 3 bases at J, with 19 bases between. CDR3 length equals 15 residues. Per the germline V gene, CDR1 is MNHEY and CDR2 is SVGEGT. The CDR3 DNA is TGTGCCAGCATGAGGACGGCAGCCCCCCTCTACGAGCAGTACTTC. Its translation: CASMRTAAPLYEQYF.

The gene calls are TRBV12-5 and TRBJ1-2; no reliable D call. Germline values: CDR1 LGHNT, CDR2 FRNRAP. The CDR3 runs 13 residues. With 6 bases removed from V and 3 bases from J, the gap between germline ends came to 11 bases. The CDR3 region has the DNA TGTGCTAGTGGCCCTGGACCTCACTATGGCTACACCTTC. Its translation: CASGPGPHYGYTF.

This clonotype was seen ten or more times. This chain connects TRBV28 to TRBJ2-6, with a tentative D call TRBD2 (6 bases). V lost 1 base to trimming and J lost 2 bases, with 12 bases between them. The CDR3 extends over 17 amino acids. CDR1 MDHEN and CDR2 SYDVKM come from the germline V gene. CDR3 amino acids: CASSLLVGGTGANVLTF. The CDR3, as DNA: TGTGCCAGCAGTTTATTGGTCGGAGGGACTGGGGCCAACGTCCTGACTTTC.

This clonotype has a handful of counts. The chain has TRBV6-1 and TRBJ2-2; D remains ambiguous. The CDR3 runs to 13 residues. The ends were cut back, 4 bases at V and 5 bases at J, with 8 bases in the middle. Germline CDR1 is MNHNS and CDR2 is SASEGT. The CDR3 loop is CASSALGTGELFF. CDR3 sequence (DNA): TGTGCCAGCAGTGCGTTGGGGACCGGGGAGCTGTTTTTT.

This sequence joins TRBV27 and TRBJ1-6; D is unclear. With 1 base removed from V and 10 bases from J, the gap between germline ends came to 11 bases. Germline V lookup: CDR1 MNHEY, CDR2 SMNVEV (reference sequence). The CDR3 totals 14 residues. The chain's CDR3 is CASSLLGVGSPLHF. In DNA form, the CDR3 reads TGTGCCAGCAGTTTATTGGGAGTTGGGTCACCCCTCCACTTT.

The chain joins TRBV6-1 to TRBJ1-5; 9 bases are a match to TRBD1. Germline values: CDR1 MNHNS, CDR2 SASEGT. With 6 bases clipped from V and 7 bases from J, the junction kept 7 bases outside the gene matches. CDR3 length equals 14 residues. CDR3 DNA: TGTGCCAGCAGGGGGGACAGGGTGGGACAGCCCCAGCATTTT. As protein: CASRGDRVGQPQHF.

This chain uses TRBV4-3 with TRBJ2-7; weak D call: TRBD2 (5 bases). V was cut by 0 bases and J by 6 bases, with 15 bases left in between. There are 15 residues in the CDR3. Per germline, CDR1 LGHNA and CDR2 YSLEER. The chain's CDR3 is CASSQDFGERSEQYF. CDR3 in DNA: TGCGCCAGCAGCCAAGACTTCGGGGAGAGGTCCGAGCAGTACTTC.

This clonotype came up a few times. The V call is TRBV28, the J call TRBJ2-5; a possible D gene is TRBD1 (6 bases). The V end lost 6 bases, the J end lost 0 bases, and 11 bases lay between the germline ends. Germline V gene data show CDR1 as MDHEN and CDR2 as SYDVKM. The CDR3 extends over 14 amino acids. The CDR3 loop reads CASSLDRYQETQYF. Written as DNA, the CDR3 is TGTGCCAGCAGCCTCGACAGGTACCAAGAGACCCAGTACTTC.